This is a list of T cell receptor beta chains from one sample in a study of shared clonotypes between healthy human individuals. Generated by immunoSEQ multiplex PCR, the TCRdb table keeps only in-frame clones and is missing some. The sample carries about 510,000 clones, over 60% recorded once. Material for sequencing was PBMCs. All receptors come from a woman aged 40 to 50 in good health. Some clones in this sample may be carry-over from other donors' samples. The CDR3 runs from the conserved cysteine through the conserved F or W.

J: TRBJ2-1
V: TRBV5-5
CDR3: CASSLEREFHNEQFF

J: TRBJ1-1
V: TRBV5-4
CDR3: CASSLYGTGWAEAFF

J: TRBJ1-3
V: TRBV18
CDR3: CASSPVTGVAGNTIYF

J: TRBJ1-1
V: TRBV9
CDR3: CASSPVGLWVRGTEAFF

J: TRBJ2-7
V: TRBV5-1
CDR3: CASSLGSPSYEQYF

J: TRBJ2-2
V: TRBV7-8
CDR3: CASSLVLTGELFF

J: TRBJ2-7
V: TRBV20-1
CDR3: CSANGLAGVHF

J: TRBJ2-5
V: TRBV7-6
CDR3: CASSLAEREGETQYF

J: TRBJ2-1
V: TRBV5-1
CDR3: CASSWTSGYNEQFF

J: TRBJ2-1
V: TRBV5-1
CDR3: CASSPLLVSDEQFF

J: TRBJ2-7
V: TRBV5-1
CDR3: CASSFDRRTYEQYF

J: TRBJ1-1
V: TRBV11-2
CDR3: CASSGGGGWYAEAFF

J: TRBJ1-5
V: TRBV25-1
CDR3: CASSEPGNNQPQHF

J: TRBJ2-2
V: TRBV11-3
CDR3: CASSPNLAGNTGELFF